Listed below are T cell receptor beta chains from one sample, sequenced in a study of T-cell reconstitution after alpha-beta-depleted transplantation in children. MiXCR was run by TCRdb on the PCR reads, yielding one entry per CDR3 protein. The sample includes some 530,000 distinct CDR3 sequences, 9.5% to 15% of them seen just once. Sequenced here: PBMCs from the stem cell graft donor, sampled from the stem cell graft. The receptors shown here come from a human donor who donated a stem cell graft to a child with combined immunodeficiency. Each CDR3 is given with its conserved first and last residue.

CDR3aa: CASSLPHYNEQFF; v_gene: TRBV5-1; j_gene: TRBJ2-1
CDR3aa: CASSLLGARETQYF; v_gene: TRBV5-1; j_gene: TRBJ2-5
CDR3aa: CASSLGLAEGGELFF; v_gene: TRBV11-2; j_gene: TRBJ2-2
CDR3aa: CSVEESVNQNTGELFF; v_gene: TRBV29-1; j_gene: TRBJ2-2
CDR3aa: CASSYHRPPENTEAFF; v_gene: TRBV12-3/TRBV12-4; j_gene: TRBJ1-1
CDR3aa: CASSLAAYTGELFF; v_gene: TRBV12-3/TRBV12-4; j_gene: TRBJ2-2
CDR3aa: CASSFDSGLFPDTQYF; v_gene: TRBV12-3/TRBV12-4; j_gene: TRBJ2-3
CDR3aa: CASSVAFGTSGTTDTQYF; v_gene: TRBV9; j_gene: TRBJ2-3
CDR3aa: CASSLGDRGRPDEQYF; v_gene: TRBV5-1; j_gene: TRBJ2-7
CDR3aa: CASSFEGMSETQYF; v_gene: TRBV7-6; j_gene: TRBJ2-5
CDR3aa: CASSKRDSSYEQYF; v_gene: TRBV7-2; j_gene: TRBJ2-7
CDR3aa: CSGGGGDSGEQFF; v_gene: TRBV29-1; j_gene: TRBJ2-1
CDR3aa: CASSLSRPNTGELFF; v_gene: TRBV7-8; j_gene: TRBJ2-2
CDR3aa: CASSSGTDLQETQYF; v_gene: TRBV12-3/TRBV12-4; j_gene: TRBJ2-5
CDR3aa: CASSQESAWRGELFF; v_gene: TRBV3-1; j_gene: TRBJ2-2
CDR3aa: CSATGHQETQYF; v_gene: TRBV20-1; j_gene: TRBJ2-5
CDR3aa: CSASGAPLNEQFF; v_gene: TRBV20-1; j_gene: TRBJ2-1
CDR3aa: CSALHKSNYGYTF; v_gene: TRBV20-1; j_gene: TRBJ1-2
CDR3aa: CASSLGAGRTGELFF; v_gene: TRBV7-8; j_gene: TRBJ2-2
CDR3aa: CASSNSQGDEQFF; v_gene: TRBV5-1; j_gene: TRBJ2-1
CDR3aa: CASSPRMGGSTEAFF; v_gene: TRBV28; j_gene: TRBJ1-1
CDR3aa: CASSPMQGTEAFF; v_gene: TRBV11-2; j_gene: TRBJ1-1
CDR3aa: CASPSRVNTGELFF; v_gene: TRBV7-8; j_gene: TRBJ2-2
CDR3aa: CASSEEYETQYF; v_gene: TRBV2; j_gene: TRBJ2-5
CDR3aa: CAWSVRNEQFF; v_gene: TRBV30; j_gene: TRBJ2-1
CDR3aa: CASSLGDAWRQETQYF; v_gene: TRBV13; j_gene: TRBJ2-5
CDR3aa: CASNDQGPPMPQYF; v_gene: TRBV27; j_gene: TRBJ2-5
CDR3aa: CATSRGPVGAYEQYF; v_gene: TRBV15; j_gene: TRBJ2-7
CDR3aa: CASSLGGGRYNEQFF; v_gene: TRBV5-6; j_gene: TRBJ2-1
CDR3aa: CASSLRRGGHEQYF; v_gene: TRBV5-6; j_gene: TRBJ2-7
CDR3aa: CASSPPRGGDTGELFF; v_gene: TRBV12-3/TRBV12-4; j_gene: TRBJ2-2
CDR3aa: CASSLAGDSPLHF; v_gene: TRBV5-1; j_gene: TRBJ1-6
CDR3aa: CASGRITGDPPEQYF; v_gene: TRBV12-5; j_gene: TRBJ2-7
CDR3aa: CAISRAWTGDTDTQYF; v_gene: TRBV10-3; j_gene: TRBJ2-3
CDR3aa: CASSSDRTNTEAFF; v_gene: TRBV12-3/TRBV12-4; j_gene: TRBJ1-1
CDR3aa: CASSPGVPYEQYF; v_gene: TRBV7-9; j_gene: TRBJ2-7
CDR3aa: CASSQGRQGSYEQYF; v_gene: TRBV3-1; j_gene: TRBJ2-7
CDR3aa: CASSFTRLAISNNEQFF; v_gene: TRBV28; j_gene: TRBJ2-1
CDR3aa: CASSLLATPGEHNEQFF; v_gene: TRBV7-3; j_gene: TRBJ2-1
CDR3aa: CATSGPRDSYNEQFF; v_gene: TRBV24-1; j_gene: TRBJ2-1
CDR3aa: CASIPSGRAGGDEQFF; v_gene: TRBV13; j_gene: TRBJ2-1
CDR3aa: CASSETGTSIYEQYF; v_gene: TRBV9; j_gene: TRBJ2-7
CDR3aa: CASSYSPDTQYF; v_gene: TRBV6-6; j_gene: TRBJ2-3
CDR3aa: CASSVDRGIDTQYF; v_gene: TRBV28; j_gene: TRBJ2-3
CDR3aa: CASSQEPGETQYF; v_gene: TRBV4-2; j_gene: TRBJ2-5
CDR3aa: CASSSPWGGMNTEAFF; v_gene: TRBV11-3; j_gene: TRBJ1-1
CDR3aa: CASSGGVGNQPQHF; v_gene: TRBV4-3; j_gene: TRBJ1-5
CDR3aa: CSAAGLANTGELFF; v_gene: TRBV20-1; j_gene: TRBJ2-2
CDR3aa: CSVAGDRGVPSTDTQYF; v_gene: TRBV29-1; j_gene: TRBJ2-3
CDR3aa: CASSALGTTNEKLFF; v_gene: TRBV7-2; j_gene: TRBJ1-4
CDR3aa: CASSLGGDSTEAFF; v_gene: TRBV11-2; j_gene: TRBJ1-1
CDR3aa: CASSLSGTRGDEQFF; v_gene: TRBV5-1; j_gene: TRBJ2-1
CDR3aa: CAISSLTATGQYF; v_gene: TRBV10-3; j_gene: TRBJ2-7
CDR3aa: CASSVVAGELFF; v_gene: TRBV9; j_gene: TRBJ2-2